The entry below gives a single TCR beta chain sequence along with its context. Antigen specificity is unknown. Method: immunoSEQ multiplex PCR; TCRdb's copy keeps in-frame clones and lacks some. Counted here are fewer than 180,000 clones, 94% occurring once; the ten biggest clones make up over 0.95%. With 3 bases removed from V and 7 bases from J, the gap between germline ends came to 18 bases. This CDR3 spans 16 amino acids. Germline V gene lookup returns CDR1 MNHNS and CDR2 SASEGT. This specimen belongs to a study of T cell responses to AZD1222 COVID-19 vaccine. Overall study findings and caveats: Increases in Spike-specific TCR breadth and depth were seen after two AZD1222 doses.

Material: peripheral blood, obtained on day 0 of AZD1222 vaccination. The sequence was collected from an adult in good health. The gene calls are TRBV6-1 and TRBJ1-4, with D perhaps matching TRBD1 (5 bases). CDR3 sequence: CASSEWGGLMAEKLFF. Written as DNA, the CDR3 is TGTGCCAGCAGTGAGTGGGGGGGGTTAATGGCTGAAAAACTGTTTTTT.